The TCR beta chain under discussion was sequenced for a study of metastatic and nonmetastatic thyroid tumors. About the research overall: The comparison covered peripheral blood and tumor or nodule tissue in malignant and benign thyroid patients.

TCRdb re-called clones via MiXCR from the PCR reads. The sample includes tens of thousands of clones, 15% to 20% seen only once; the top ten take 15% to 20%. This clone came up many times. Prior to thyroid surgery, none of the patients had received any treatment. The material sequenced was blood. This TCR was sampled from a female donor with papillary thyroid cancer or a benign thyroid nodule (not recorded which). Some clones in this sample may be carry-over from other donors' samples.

CDR3 bases: TGTGCCAGCAGCCGCCCGGGACCCGCGCGTGGCTACACCTTC. Its protein product is CASSRPGPARGYTF. The V gene is TRBV7-2, the J gene TRBJ1-2; D may be TRBD1 (5 bases). Deletions cut 5 bases from V and 7 bases from J, with 17 bases between. The germline CDR1 and CDR2 sequences are SGHTA and FQGNSA. CDR3 size: 14 residues.